A selection of T cell receptor beta chains follows, all from one sample in a study of shared clonotypes between healthy human individuals. TCRdb's copy holds only in-frame clones and misses some; the assay was immunoSEQ multiplex PCR. The sample holds approximately 460,000 clones, about 74% seen once. The sample consisted of PBMCs. The receptors derive from a woman aged 40 to 55 in good health. Some clones in this sample may be carry-over from other donors' samples. Each CDR3 is given with its conserved first and last residue. The D gene is left open where the match is weak. Where a row states a size, it is once, few, many or the class of an expanded clone; other rows omit it.

-	TRBV30	TRBJ2-7	-	CAWHPHWGGSSYEQYF	TGTGCCTGGCACCCACATTGGGGTGGCAGCTCCTACGAGCAGTACTTC
-	TRBV28	TRBJ1-2	-	CASSSPTGPGSGYTF	TGTGCCAGCAGCTCACCTACAGGACCGGGTAGTGGCTACACCTTC
-	TRBV5-1	TRBJ1-2	-	CASSRDIPNYGYTF	TGCGCCAGCAGCAGGGACATCCCCAACTATGGCTACACCTTC
few	TRBV7-9	TRBJ2-7	TRBD1	CASSLGVGTGDLEQYF	TGTGCCAGCAGCTTAGGAGTAGGGACAGGGGACCTCGAGCAGTACTTC
-	TRBV29-1	TRBJ1-1	-	CSGVAVGNTEAFF	TGCAGCGGCGTGGCGGTCGGGAACACTGAAGCTTTCTTT
few	TRBV4-3	TRBJ2-3	-	CASSQSDTQYF	TGCGCCAGCAGCCAGTCTGATACGCAGTATTTT
-	TRBV7-9	TRBJ2-6	TRBD1	CASRLGTGGYHSGANVLTF	TGTGCCAGCAGACTCGGGACAGGGGGGTACCACTCTGGGGCCAACGTCCTGACTTTC
-	TRBV27	TRBJ2-5	-	CASSLFGKETQYF	TGTGCCAGCAGTTTATTCGGGAAGGAGACCCAGTACTTC
-	TRBV18	TRBJ2-1	TRBD2	CASSPGAELAGGLNNEQFF	TGTGCCAGCTCACCAGGGGCTGAGCTAGCGGGAGGGCTGAACAATGAGCAGTTCTTC
-	TRBV6-1	TRBJ1-4	-	CASSEVLNEKLFF	TGTGCCAGCAGTGAAGTTTTAAATGAAAAACTGTTTTTT